These T cell receptor beta chains were read from a single sample in a study of long-term antiretroviral therapy in people with HIV. Only in-frame clones appear in the TCRdb table, and some are missing; sequencing was by immunoSEQ multiplex PCR. In the table there are more than 20,000 clones, over 80% of which are singletons. Here the sequenced sample was unsorted PBMCs, taken 1.8 years before starting antiretroviral therapy. These receptor sequences come from a man in his fifties with HIV. The conserved cysteine and the conserved F or W are not part of the CDR3 here. Size is omitted from some rows. Given values are once, few, many or a class for expanded clones.

cdr3_length | j_call | v_call | clone_size | cdr3_aa
13 | TRBJ1-1 | TRBV5-4 | NA | ASSLAWGMGTEAF
13 | TRBJ2-3 | TRBV9 | NA | ASSVGGSGTDTQY
13 | TRBJ2-5 | TRBV7-8 | once | ASSSVAGTTQTQY
14 | TRBJ2-5 | TRBV27 | NA | ASSSDLAGGRETQY
11 | TRBJ2-6 | TRBV2 | NA | ASSVGGANVLT
11 | TRBJ1-6 | TRBV9 | once | ASSSGPQTFLH
18 | TRBJ2-1 | TRBV21-1 | NA | ASSKVWTVETEGINNEQF
12 | TRBJ1-2 | TRBV9 | NA | ASSSRQGRHGYT
12 | TRBJ1-2 | TRBV9 | NA | ASSNRDSSYGYT
11 | TRBJ2-5 | TRBV19 | NA | ASRPGGKETQY
12 | TRBJ2-7 | TRBV9 | NA | ASNKLALNYEQY
10 | TRBJ2-1 | TRBV29-1 | once | GVAGGYNEQF
13 | TRBJ1-5 | TRBV25-1 | few | ASSESVGFNQPQH
15 | TRBJ2-2 | TRBV7-3 | NA | ASSFSRDRVDTGELF
15 | TRBJ1-6 | TRBV9 | NA | ASSRDIASSYNSPLH
12 | TRBJ1-2 | TRBV11-2 | once | ASSSSRGDYGYT
11 | TRBJ1-1 | TRBV2 | NA | ASNRVGWTEAF
13 | TRBJ2-5 | TRBV10-2 | NA | ASSTRQGASETQY
13 | TRBJ2-2 | TRBV2 | NA | ASRDGQGRTGELF
13 | TRBJ1-4 | TRBV4-1 | NA | ASSLGTESWPELF
13 | TRBJ2-3 | TRBV5-4 | NA | ASSSGSGSTDTQY
14 | TRBJ1-3 | TRBV7-7 | NA | ASSLRTGEAGNTIY
12 | TRBJ1-1 | TRBV10-3 | NA | AIRSPSKNTEAF
13 | TRBJ2-7 | TRBV5-4 | NA | ASSLESGPPYEQY